This is a list of T cell receptor beta chains from one sample in a study of blood T cell repertoires in COVID-19. The assay was immunoSEQ multiplex PCR, and TCRdb's table has in-frame clones only and misses some. Among under 200,000 clones listed, about 80% were seen once. The sample taken for sequencing was peripheral blood. Every receptor here comes from an older woman with COVID-19, enrolled during active disease. The conserved cysteine and the conserved F or W are not part of the CDR3 here. For some rows the clone size is stated as once, few or many, or as a class when expanded; others skip it.

>NA|TRBV27|13|TRBJ2-7
ASRSGLVPPYEQY
>NA|TRBV7-3|12|TRBJ2-5
ASSRGLPPETQY
>once|TRBV7-2|13|TRBJ2-3
ASSPGGQGLDTQY
>NA|TRBV11-2|11|TRBJ2-5
ASSSFREETQY
>NA|TRBV6-6|17|TRBJ1-5
ASSLKKRRQGDSNQPQH
>NA|TRBV2|14|TRBJ1-2
ASSEGRQARAYGYT
>NA|TRBV5-4|15|TRBJ2-5
ASSPGTSGDRRETQY
>NA|TRBV28|10|TRBJ2-7
ASRTSGYEQY
>few|TRBV19|14|TRBJ2-5
ASSTRQRGLQETQY
>NA|TRBV6-5|14|TRBJ2-3
ASSYSMVGVTDTQY
>once|TRBV6-5|13|TRBJ2-1
ASSTGQGTYNEQF
>NA|TRBV7-2|13|TRBJ1-2
ASSLPTGVGYGYT
>NA|TRBV19|12|TRBJ1-5
ASSIRQGVQPQH
>NA|TRBV7-8|12|TRBJ2-1
ASSSLTRGGEQF
>few|TRBV7-3|14|TRBJ1-6
ASSLHRQGSGSPLH
>NA|TRBV27|12|TRBJ1-2
ASSPRRGNYGYT
>NA|TRBV7-6|14|TRBJ2-3
ASSFEEQTGTDTQY
>NA|TRBV3-1/TRBV3-2|13|TRBJ2-1
ASSLAGIQYNEQF
>NA|TRBV5-4|14|TRBJ2-6
ASSPLTVSGANVLT
>once|TRBV7-2|15|TRBJ2-7
ASSKGLAGTHSYEQY
>NA|TRBV9|12|TRBJ2-5
ASSVRGSQETQY
>NA|TRBV2|12|TRBJ2-1
ASRGTVVGNEQF
>once|TRBV6-5|12|TRBJ1-3
ASTGPHSGNTIY
>NA|TRBV5-1|13|TRBJ2-5
ASSLNSSPQETQY
>NA|TRBV7-2|15|TRBJ2-7
ASSLIGGGSTTYEQY
>few|TRBV29-1|12|TRBJ2-3
SGSASTDTDTQY
>NA|TRBV5-4|14|TRBJ2-1
ASSLGRGGSYNEQF
>NA|TRBV3-1/TRBV3-2|13|TRBJ1-2
ASSFRQDRNYGYT
>NA|TRBV7-3|15|TRBJ2-3
ASSSNKRTPSTDTQY
>NA|TRBV28|13|TRBJ1-2
ASSLSRGYSYGYT
>NA|TRBV4-2|13|TRBJ2-1
ASSQDRRRVAGVI